The 21 T cell receptor beta chains in this list originate from one sample, sequenced in a study of shared T cell receptors in the human thymus. Sequenced by immunoSEQ multiplex PCR; TCRdb stores in-frame clones only, minus some. Seen here are 650,000 to 950,000 clones, 70% to 90% observed once, and the top ten hold more than 0.008%. This same sample was also part of a study on human thymus T cells.

Sequencing was done on a sample of thymocytes. These receptors were collected from a girl under three years old with a congenital heart defect.

The chain recombines TRBV2 with TRBJ2-5; a possible D gene is TRBD1 (5 bases). The CDR3 totals 14 residues. Germline CDR1 SNHLY, CDR2 FYNNEI. Trimming left V 5 bases short and J 4 bases short, with 14 bases between. This chain's CDR3 is CASSTNRWRETQYF. CDR3 nucleotides: TGTGCCAGCAGTACTAACAGGTGGCGAGAGACCCAGTACTTC. Full variable domain (rest looked up from reference TRBV2 and TRBJ2-5): EPEVTQTPSHQVTQMGQEVILRCVPISNHLYFYWYRQILGQKVEFLVSFYNNEISEKSEIFDDQFSVERPDGSNFTLKIRSTKLEDSAMYFCASSTNRWRETQYFGPGTRLLVL.

The J gene is TRBJ2-1, the V gene TRBV12-5; 8 positions match TRBD2. This CDR3 is built from 17 residues. Per germline, CDR1 LGHNT and CDR2 FRNRAP. Trimming cost V 6 bases and J 8 bases; bases outside gene matches: 18. CDR3: CASGPLRPGGADDEQFF. The DNA for the CDR3 is TGTGCTAGTGGCCCCCTACGACCCGGGGGGGCAGACGATGAGCAGTTCTTC.

The rearrangement uses TRBV6-7 and TRBJ1-5; a weak D match, TRBD1 (6 bases). TRBV6-7 qualifies as an ORF whose function is uncertain. CDR3 length: 19 residues. The V end lost 2 bases, the J end lost 0 bases, and 20 bases lay between the germline ends. The CDR3: CASSYRSKKGEHSNQPQHF. CDR3 DNA: TGTGCCAGCAGTTACCGGTCGAAGAAGGGGGAACATAGCAATCAGCCCCAGCATTTT.

This sequence joins TRBV7-2 and TRBJ1-6; D is unclear. Germline values: CDR1 SGHTA, CDR2 FQGNSA. The V end lost 4 bases, the J end lost 7 bases, and 23 bases lay between the germline ends. CDR3 length equals 18 residues. CDR3 sequence reads: CASSSSRPSLTPNSPLHF. The CDR3 DNA reads TGTGCCAGCAGCTCATCGAGGCCGTCCCTTACCCCGAATTCACCCCTCCACTTT.

The genes are TRBV9 and TRBJ2-5; a possible D gene is TRBD2 (6 bases). The V and J ends lost 0 bases and 1 base respectively, with 22 bases between them. CDR3 length equals 19 residues. The germline V gene encodes CDR1 SGDLS and CDR2 YYNGEE. The chain's CDR3 is CASSVGGGEYLRTQETQYF. Written as DNA, the CDR3 is TGTGCCAGCAGCGTAGGGGGCGGGGAGTACCTTAGAACCCAAGAGACCCAGTACTTC.

The V gene is TRBV19, the J gene TRBJ1-1; D gene ambiguous. V was cut by 2 bases and J by 4 bases, with 8 bases left in between. Looked up from germline, CDR1 is LNHDA and CDR2 is SQIVND (reference sequence). The length of the CDR3 is 13 residues. The CDR3 sequence is CASSIQEGTEAFF. The CDR3 DNA follows: TGTGCCAGTAGTATACAAGAGGGCACTGAAGCTTTCTTT.

The genes are TRBV10-2 and TRBJ1-2, with TRBD1 as a possible D gene (5 bases). CDR1 and CDR2 from the germline V gene are WSHSY and SAAADI. The CDR3 totals 16 residues. Trimming cost V 2 bases and J 4 bases, with 17 bases left between them. The CDR3 bases are TGCGCCAGCAGTGAGCGGAAGGGGTCCCACTTCTATGGCTACACCTTC. Amino acid sequence: CASSERKGSHFYGYTF.

The CDR3 nucleotides read TGTGCCAGCAGGAAAGGGGCGGGAAACACTGAAGCTTTCTTT. As protein: CASRKGAGNTEAFF. The chain has TRBV6-4 and TRBJ1-1, with D maybe TRBD1 (5 bases). Germline lookup yields CDR1 MRHNA and CDR2 SNTAGT. The V end lost 6 bases, the J end lost 2 bases, and 13 bases lay between the germline ends. The CDR3 covers 14 residues.

The chain combines TRBV6-1 with TRBJ1-2; the D gene is possibly TRBD1 (5 bases). The CDR3 runs 12 residues. CDR1 is MNHNS and CDR2 is SASEGT in the germline V gene. Trimming stripped 6 bases from V and 5 bases from J, with 10 bases between. For the CDR3, the DNA is TGTGCCAGCAGAGACAGTCCTTATGGCTACACCTTC. Amino acids: CASRDSPYGYTF.

V gene TRBV2 combines with J gene TRBJ1-2, with a weak D call TRBD1 (5 bases). The V gene lost 4 bases and the J gene lost 4 bases, with 13 bases spanning the gap. Germline V gene sequence: CDR1 SNHLY, CDR2 FYNNEI. The CDR3 runs to 14 residues. In nucleotides, the CDR3 is TGTGCCAGCAGTGTTGCAGGGATCCTCTATGGCTACACCTTC. As protein: CASSVAGILYGYTF. Filled out from reference TRBV2 and TRBJ1-2, the complete variable domain reads EPEVTQTPSHQVTQMGQEVILRCVPISNHLYFYWYRQILGQKVEFLVSFYNNEISEKSEIFDDQFSVERPDGSNFTLKIRSTKLEDSAMYFCASSVAGILYGYTFGSGTRLTVV.

The chain uses TRBV28 and TRBJ2-7, with D tentatively TRBD2 (6 bases). The CDR3 is 13 residues long. Germline loops: CDR1 MDHEN, CDR2 SYDVKM. The V end was cut by 10 bases, the J end by 6 bases, with 19 bases between. For the CDR3, the DNA is TGTGCCACCGAGCCCTCCAAGGGAGGCGAGCAGTACTTC. Encoded protein: CATEPSKGGEQYF.

The chain uses TRBV9 and TRBJ2-6; 9 bases align to TRBD2. CDR1 and CDR2 from the germline V gene are SGDLS and YYNGEE. The CDR3 runs 17 residues. V lost 0 bases, J lost 5 bases, and 6 bases stayed unmatched. The CDR3 is CASSVERGARWANVLTF. The CDR3, as DNA: TGTGCCAGCAGCGTAGAGCGGGGGGCCCGCTGGGCCAACGTCCTGACTTTC.

This clone was detected a few times. The rearrangement uses TRBV14 and TRBJ2-2, with TRBD1 identical over 8 bases. CDR1 and CDR2 from the germline V gene are SGHDN and FVKESK. There are 15 residues in the CDR3. Unmatched junction bases numbered 5, after V lost 4 bases and J lost 4 bases. Here the CDR3 DNA reads TGTGCCAGCAGCCTAAGACAGGGGAGCACCGGGGAGCTGTTTTTT. It codes for CASSLRQGSTGELFF.

The chain has TRBV28 and TRBJ2-5; TRBD2 aligns across 14 bases. CDR1 is MDHEN, CDR2 SYDVKM, per germline. With 4 bases clipped from V and 5 bases from J, the junction kept 12 bases outside the gene matches. This CDR3 has 18 amino acids. The CDR3 DNA sequence: TGTGCCAGCAGTTACCGGACTAGCGGGGGGACCATGGGCGAGACCCAGTACTTC. Its translation is CASSYRTSGGTMGETQYF.

This chain links TRBV19 with TRBJ2-7, with TRBD1 matching 9 bases. The germline V gene encodes CDR1 LNHDA and CDR2 SQIVND (reference sequence). With 6 bases clipped from V and 4 bases from J, the junction kept 7 bases outside the gene matches. The CDR3 is 14 amino acids. CDR3 region: CASRTGQGKYEQYF. The CDR3 region has the DNA TGTGCCAGTAGAACGGGACAGGGTAAGTACGAGCAGTACTTC.

The chain carries TRBV20-1 and TRBJ2-3; D unresolved. The CDR3 has 10 amino acids. Trimming left V 5 bases short and J 4 bases short, with 4 bases between. Germline CDR1 DFQATT, CDR2 SNEGSKA (reference sequence). The CDR3 protein is CSAYADTQYF. DNA for the CDR3: TGCAGTGCTTATGCAGATACGCAGTATTTT.

This clone was recorded only once. The chain recombines TRBV28 with TRBJ1-6; D remains unclear. The length of the CDR3 is 18 residues. The V end was cut by 1 base, the J end by 0 bases, with 13 bases between. Germline values: CDR1 MDHEN, CDR2 SYDVKM. The CDR3 protein is CASSLYWTGSSYNSPLHF. As DNA, the CDR3 is TGTGCCAGCAGTTTATACTGGACTGGGAGCTCCTATAATTCACCCCTCCACTTT.

This sequence joins TRBV19 and TRBJ1-4; D is uncertain. Germline assignment: CDR1 LNHDA and CDR2 SQIVND (reference sequence). V was clipped by 1 base and J by 4 bases, with 22 bases between them. The CDR3 spans 19 residues. The CDR3 nucleotides read TGTGCCAGTAGTATAGTTCCTGGCGGCCCAAAGGGAGTTAATGAAAAACTGTTTTTT. Its translation: CASSIVPGGPKGVNEKLFF.

This clone has a handful of counts. The gene calls are TRBV27 and TRBJ2-2; TRBD1 might be the D (5 bases). CDR3 length equals 14 residues. Germline assignment: CDR1 MNHEY and CDR2 SMNVEV (reference sequence). Trimming stripped 6 bases from V and 4 bases from J, with 12 bases between. The CDR3 reads CASREGAFTGELFF. For the CDR3, the DNA is TGTGCCAGCAGGGAAGGGGCCTTCACCGGGGAGCTGTTTTTT.

The V call is TRBV7-9, the J call TRBJ1-1, with D unclear. CDR1 is SEHNR, CDR2 FQNEAQ, per germline (reference sequence). V lost 2 bases and J 0 bases, leaving 10 bases between the germline ends. The CDR3 has 15 amino acids. CDR3 DNA: TGTGCCAGCAGCTTACGAAAGGGAGTGAACACTGAAGCTTTCTTT. Translating it yields CASSLRKGVNTEAFF. The variable domain in full, with the rest retrieved from reference TRBV7-9 and TRBJ1-1, is DTGVSQNPRHKITKRGQNVTFRCDPISEHNRLYWYRQTLGQGPEFLTYFQNEAQLEKSRLLSDRFSAERPKGSFSTLEIQRTEQGDSAMYLCASSLRKGVNTEAFFGQGTRLTVV.

V usage is TRBV2 and J usage is TRBJ2-5; D not certain. CDR3 size: 16 residues. The germline V and J ends were trimmed by 5 bases and 5 bases, with 21 bases remaining between them. Germline-derived CDR1 and CDR2 are SNHLY and FYNNEI. CDR3 bases: TGTGCCAGCAGTCCGACCTTAATCGGGTGGCAGGAGACCCAGTACTTC. Translated, it gives CASSPTLIGWQETQYF.